This TCR beta chain comes out of a study of blood T cell repertoires in COVID-19. Study-wide context: COVID-19 samples, acute and convalescent, were from the United States, Italy and Spain.

Germline CDR1 is LNHDA and CDR2 is SQIVND (reference sequence). V trimming: 5 bases; J trimming: 7 bases; junction bases outside the gene matches: 4. This CDR3 region has 14 residues. The protocol was immunoSEQ multiplex PCR, while the TCRdb copy is restricted to in-frame clones and leaves out a portion. There are 200,000 or so clones in the sample; 80% to 90% occur only once, and approximately 3.5% lies in the top ten. Participant-reported clinical history was the basis for cohort assignment. Each exposed participant met a COVID-19 case in the 2 weeks preceding study entry. Sequencing was done on a sample of PBMCs or T cells enriched from blood (not recorded which). The sequence derives from a woman in her thirties who had been exposed to COVID-19. The chain couples TRBV19 to TRBJ1-4; 10 bases fit TRBD1. The CDR3 here is CASSPGQGSEKLFF. The CDR3, as DNA: TGTGCCAGTAGTCCGGGACAGGGGAGTGAAAAACTGTTTTTT.